A single T cell receptor (beta chain) is shown here with its context. This specimen belongs to a study of blood T cell repertoires in COVID-19. Study-wide background: The United States, Italy and Spain supplied acute and convalescent COVID-19 samples. PBMCs, B-cell-depleted T cells, or T cells were the source of the cDNA or gDNA that made up the material.

CDR1 SEHNR and CDR2 FQNEAQ come from the germline V gene (reference sequence). Between the trimmed V and J ends, which lost 4 bases and 7 bases, there was a span of 13 bases. The CDR3 covers 14 residues. In the original workflow: The assay estimated nucleated cells by amplifying reference gene primers. Data came from immunoSEQ multiplex PCR; TCRdb stores just in-frame clones and leaves some out. That table gives V, J and clone size, and the DNA gave D and trimming. The sample yields some 210,000 clones, roughly 84% seen once. The sequence derives from a human donor in a cohort sampled during active COVID-19. The sequencing sample was made of peripheral blood. The V gene is TRBV7-9, the J gene TRBJ1-4; weak D call: TRBD1 (6 bases). DNA of the CDR3: TGTGCCAGCAGCTCTCCAGGGGCTACTGAAAAACTGTTTTTT. Protein: CASSSPGATEKLFF. Full variable domain (rest looked up from reference TRBV7-9 and TRBJ1-4): DTGVSQNPRHKITKRGQNVTFRCDPISEHNRLYWYRQTLGQGPEFLTYFQNEAQLEKSRLLSDRFSAERPKGSFSTLEIQRTEQGDSAMYLCASSSPGATEKLFFGSGTQLSVL.